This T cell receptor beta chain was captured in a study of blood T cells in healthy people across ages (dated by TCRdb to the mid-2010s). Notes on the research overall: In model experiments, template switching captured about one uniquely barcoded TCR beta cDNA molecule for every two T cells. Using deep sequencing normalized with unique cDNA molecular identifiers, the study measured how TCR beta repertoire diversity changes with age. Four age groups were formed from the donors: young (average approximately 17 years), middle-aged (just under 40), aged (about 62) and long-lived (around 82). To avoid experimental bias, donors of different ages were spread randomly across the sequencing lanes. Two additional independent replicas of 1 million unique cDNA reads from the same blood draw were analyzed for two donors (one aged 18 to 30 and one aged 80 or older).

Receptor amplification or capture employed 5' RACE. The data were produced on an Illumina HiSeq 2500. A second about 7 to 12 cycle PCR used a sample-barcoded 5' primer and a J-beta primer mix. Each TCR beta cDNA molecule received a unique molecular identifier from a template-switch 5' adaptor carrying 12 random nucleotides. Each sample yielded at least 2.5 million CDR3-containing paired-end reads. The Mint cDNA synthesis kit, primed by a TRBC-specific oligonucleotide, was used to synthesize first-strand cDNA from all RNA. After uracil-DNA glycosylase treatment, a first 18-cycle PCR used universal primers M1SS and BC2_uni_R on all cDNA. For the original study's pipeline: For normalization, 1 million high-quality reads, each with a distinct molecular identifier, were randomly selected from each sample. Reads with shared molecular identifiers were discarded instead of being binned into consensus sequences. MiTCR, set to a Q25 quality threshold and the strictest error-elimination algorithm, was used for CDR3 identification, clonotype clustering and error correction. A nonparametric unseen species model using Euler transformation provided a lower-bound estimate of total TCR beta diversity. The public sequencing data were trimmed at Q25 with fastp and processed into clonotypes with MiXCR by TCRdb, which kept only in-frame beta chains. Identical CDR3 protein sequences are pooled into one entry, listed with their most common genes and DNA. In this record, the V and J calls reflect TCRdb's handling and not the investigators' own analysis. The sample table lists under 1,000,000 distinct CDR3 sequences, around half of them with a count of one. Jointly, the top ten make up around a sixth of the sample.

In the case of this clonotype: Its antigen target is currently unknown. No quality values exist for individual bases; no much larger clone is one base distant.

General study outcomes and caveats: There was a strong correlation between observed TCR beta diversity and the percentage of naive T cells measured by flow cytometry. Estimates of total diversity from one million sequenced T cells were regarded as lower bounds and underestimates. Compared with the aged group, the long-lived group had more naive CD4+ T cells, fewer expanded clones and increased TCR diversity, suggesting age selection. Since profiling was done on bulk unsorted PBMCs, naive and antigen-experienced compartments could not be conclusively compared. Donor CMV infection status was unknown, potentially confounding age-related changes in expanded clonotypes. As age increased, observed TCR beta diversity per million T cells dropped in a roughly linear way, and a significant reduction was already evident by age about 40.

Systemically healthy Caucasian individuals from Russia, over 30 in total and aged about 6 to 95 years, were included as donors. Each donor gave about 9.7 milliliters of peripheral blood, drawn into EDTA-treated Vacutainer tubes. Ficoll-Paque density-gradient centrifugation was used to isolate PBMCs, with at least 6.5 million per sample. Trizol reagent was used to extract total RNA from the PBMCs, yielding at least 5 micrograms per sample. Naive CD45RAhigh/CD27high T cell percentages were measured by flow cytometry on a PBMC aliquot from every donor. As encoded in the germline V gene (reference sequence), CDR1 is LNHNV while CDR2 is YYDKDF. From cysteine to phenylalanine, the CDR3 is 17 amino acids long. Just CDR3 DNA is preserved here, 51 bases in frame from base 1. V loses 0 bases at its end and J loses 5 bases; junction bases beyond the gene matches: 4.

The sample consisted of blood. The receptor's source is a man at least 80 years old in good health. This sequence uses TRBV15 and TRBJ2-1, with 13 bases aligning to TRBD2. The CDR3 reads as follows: CATSRDWGLAGNNEQFF. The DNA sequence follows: TGTGCCACCAGCAGAGATTGGGGACTAGCGGGGAACAATGAGCAGTTCTTC.